The 28 T cell receptor beta chains below come from one sample, sequenced in a study of patients and donors after allogeneic stem cell transplantation (TCRdb year 2020). The library was obtained by RT-PCR. TCRdb lists the instrument as NextSeq 550. TCRdb passed the public sequencing reads through fastp at Q25 and MiXCR, retaining productive beta sequences. For every CDR3 protein sequence, its rows merge into one entry that carries the most common genes and DNA. This sample has roughly 960,000 distinct CDR3 sequences in its table, and around 17% of those were observed once. The top ten clones comprise around 6% of the sample. Sequenced: blood, either unsorted or a sorted T cell fraction (not recorded which). The receptors were sampled from a human donor who was either an allogeneic HSCT recipient or a stem cell or donor lymphocyte infusion donor (not recorded which). It is not recorded whose cells these are; they may come from a transplant donor.

There are a few counts of this clonotype. V and J are TRBV4-1 and TRBJ2-5, with D hard to call. Germline CDR1 is MGHRA and CDR2 is YSYEKL. V lost 1 base and J 2 bases, leaving 11 bases between the germline ends. This CDR3 comprises 15 residues. The CDR3 nucleotides read TGCGCCAGCAGCCAAGGCGCCATCACACAAGAGACCCAGTACTTC. Translating gives CASSQGAITQETQYF.

The gene calls are TRBV20-1 and TRBJ1-2; TRBD1 agrees at 9 bases. This CDR3 comprises 18 residues. Germline CDR1 and CDR2: DFQATT and SNEGSKA (reference sequence). V was clipped by 0 bases and J by 5 bases; unmatched bases: 16. The CDR3 DNA reads TGCAGTGCTAGAGATTACGGGACAGGGATAGAGCTAAGTTATGGCTACACCTTC. Its protein is CSARDYGTGIELSYGYTF.

The J gene is TRBJ1-1, the V gene TRBV6-2 or TRBV6-3; no clear D. The CDR3 is 12 amino acids. V gave up 5 bases and J gave up 8 bases, with 12 bases separating them. Germline values: CDR1 MNHEY, CDR2 SVGEGT. The CDR3 bases are TGTGCCAGCAGTGGACGGGGATACGAAGCTTTCTTT. Its translation: CASSGRGYEAFF.

This clonotype was observed a handful of times. The gene calls are TRBV2 and TRBJ1-5; D is possibly TRBD1 (6 bases). The CDR3 extends over 14 amino acids. Deletions cut 8 bases from V and 2 bases from J, with 13 bases between. Germline CDR1 is SNHLY and CDR2 is FYNNEI. The CDR3 DNA reads TGTGCCAGCCAACAGGGTTCGGGCAATCAGCCCCAGCATTTT. Amino acid sequence: CASQQGSGNQPQHF.

This clonotype was picked up a small number of times. The chain recombines TRBV20-1 with TRBJ2-7, with D tentatively TRBD1 (6 bases). Between the trimmed V and J ends, which lost 0 bases and 3 bases, there was a span of 12 bases. The CDR3 extends over 14 amino acids. Germline V gives CDR1 DFQATT, CDR2 SNEGSKA (reference sequence). The CDR3, as DNA: TGCAGTGCTAGAGAGCCTGACAGGTTCTACGAGCAGTACTTC. This gives the protein CSAREPDRFYEQYF.

This clonotype was recorded a few times. The rearrangement uses TRBV20-1 and TRBJ2-7; tentatively, D is TRBD2 (7 bases). This CDR3 has 17 amino acids. V dropped 3 bases and J dropped 0 bases, with 21 bases sitting between them. Germline values: CDR1 DFQATT, CDR2 SNEGSKA (reference sequence). The CDR3 bases are TGCAGTGCTAGGAAGATTCGGGCGGGGGCCAGCTCCTACGAGCAGTACTTC. This codes for CSARKIRAGASSYEQYF.

The chain links TRBV20-1 to TRBJ2-4; 7 bases map to TRBD2. The CDR3 is 14 residues long. J was trimmed by 6 bases and V by 3 bases; bases with no gene match: 8. Germline CDR1 is DFQATT and CDR2 is SNEGSKA (reference sequence). The CDR3 loop reads CSASGAGVLNIQYF. The CDR3 nucleotides are TGCAGTGCTAGCGGGGCGGGAGTTCTAAACATTCAGTACTTC.

This chain's CDR3 is CASSPEGGFSEKLFF. DNA of the CDR3: TGTGCCAGCAGCCCAGAGGGAGGGTTTAGCGAAAAACTGTTTTTT. The chain uses TRBV12-3 or TRBV12-4 and TRBJ1-4, with D unresolved. V was shortened by 6 bases and J by 8 bases, with 19 bases between the two germline ends. This CDR3 is built from 15 residues.

This clonotype was detected only a few times. The chain combines TRBV4-2 with TRBJ1-6; TRBD1 might be the D (6 bases). Per germline, CDR1 LGHNA and CDR2 YNFKEQ. This CDR3 is built from 15 residues. Trimming stripped 1 base from V and 14 bases from J, with 18 bases between. CDR3: CASSQAGAGAPTLHF. The CDR3 DNA sequence: TGTGCCAGCAGCCAAGCCGGAGCAGGGGCCCCGACCCTCCACTTT.

In this sample, this clonotype turned up a few times. The J gene is TRBJ2-3, the V gene TRBV4-2; 10 positions agree with TRBD2. The CDR3 sequence is 21 residues long. The ends lost 0 bases at V and 0 bases at J; junction bases unmatched: 15. Per germline, CDR1 LGHNA and CDR2 YNFKEQ. CDR3 region: CASSQDPTRLAGAPSTDTQYF. The CDR3 coding sequence is TGTGCCAGCAGCCAAGATCCAACCCGGCTAGCGGGGGCCCCTAGCACAGATACGCAGTATTTT.

This clonotype was seen a few times. J is TRBJ2-7 and V is TRBV5-1; TRBD1 aligns across 10 bases. Germline V lookup: CDR1 SGHRS, CDR2 YFSETQ. The CDR3 has 15 residues. The J segment lost 4 bases and the V segment lost 4 bases, leaving 8 bases of the junction unmatched. This CDR3 reads CASSTRDRGGYEQYF. The CDR3 region has the DNA TGCGCCAGCAGCACCCGGGACAGGGGAGGGTACGAGCAGTACTTC.

This chain connects TRBV12-3 or TRBV12-4 to TRBJ2-2, with D perhaps matching TRBD2 (5 bases). Trimming took off 3 bases at V and 6 bases at J, with 8 bases between the two ends. The CDR3 has 13 residues. The CDR3 DNA sequence: TGTGCCAGCAGTTTGTTCGGGGCCGGGGAGCTGTTTTTT. This codes for CASSLFGAGELFF.

V gene TRBV19 combines with J gene TRBJ2-1, with D possibly matching TRBD2 (6 bases). V gave up 9 bases and J gave up 4 bases, with 19 bases separating them. Germline values: CDR1 LNHDA, CDR2 SQIVND (reference sequence). There are 15 residues in the CDR3. The CDR3 sequence: CASVMGTRGYNEQFF. CDR3 coding DNA: TGTGCCAGCGTAATGGGGACCCGGGGGTACAATGAGCAGTTCTTC.

In this sample, this clonotype turned up many times. The CDR3 DNA is TGCAGCGTTACTCCGACGGCTACCACCGGGGAGCTGTTTTTT. It encodes CSVTPTATTGELFF. The genes are TRBV29-1 and TRBJ2-2; D uncertain. CDR3 size: 14 residues. Germline values: CDR1 SQVTM, CDR2 ANQGSEA. The V gene lost 5 bases and the J gene lost 4 bases, with 14 bases spanning the gap.

The chain joins TRBV4-1 to TRBJ2-7, with 9 bases identical to TRBD1. This CDR3 is 15 amino acids long. The trim removed 4 bases at V and 3 bases at J, leaving 7 bases unmatched. Per germline, CDR1 MGHRA and CDR2 YSYEKL. CDR3 nucleotide sequence: TGCGCCAGCAGCCCTACCGGGACAGGGCTCTACGAGCAGTACTTC. Translation gives CASSPTGTGLYEQYF.

This sequence joins TRBV6-5 and TRBJ2-1, with 7 bases that match TRBD1. V shed 3 bases and J 9 bases; nucleotides not matched to a gene: 23. Germline assignment: CDR1 MNHEY and CDR2 SVGAGI. The CDR3 runs 19 residues. The CDR3 DNA follows: TGTGCCAGCAGTTATTCGGGACAGACCTCGGTGGGAAACCTGGGTGAGCAGTTCTTC. It encodes CASSYSGQTSVGNLGEQFF.

The V call is TRBV12-3 or TRBV12-4, the J call TRBJ1-3, with D unclear. This CDR3 is built from 15 residues. The V and J ends lost 8 bases and 0 bases respectively, with 14 bases between them. The CDR3 DNA reads as TGTGCCAGCGGGTTCGAGCCCCACTCTGGAAACACCATATATTTT. Protein product: CASGFEPHSGNTIYF.

The chain links TRBV29-1 to TRBJ2-2; no definite D call. This CDR3 region has 12 residues. Germline CDR1 and CDR2: SQVTM and ANQGSEA. V was pared by 6 bases and J by 6 bases, with 11 bases between. The CDR3 is CSVLVPPGELFF. CDR3 nucleotide sequence: TGCAGCGTCCTCGTGCCCCCCGGGGAGCTGTTTTTT.

V is TRBV9 and J is TRBJ2-5; D possibly matches TRBD1 or TRBD2 (5 bases each). The CDR3 length is 14 residues. The ends were cut back, 6 bases at V and 2 bases at J, with 14 bases in the middle. Germline CDR1 and CDR2: SGDLS and YYNGEE. The CDR3 loop reads CASTGPGGQETQYF. In DNA, the CDR3 is TGTGCCAGCACCGGCCCTGGGGGACAAGAGACCCAGTACTTC.

The chain carries TRBV19 and TRBJ1-2; D is ambiguous. CDR1 and CDR2 from the germline V gene are LNHDA and SQIVND (reference sequence). The CDR3 has 13 amino acids. V lost 6 bases, J lost 1 base, and 9 bases lay in between. The CDR3 nucleotides read TGTGCCAGTAGGAACAAGTTTAACTATGGCTACACCTTC. Its protein is CASRNKFNYGYTF.

The rearrangement joins TRBV6-2 or TRBV6-3 to TRBJ1-6, with D unresolved. Germline-derived CDR1 and CDR2 are MNHEY and SVGEGT. Trimming took 7 bases from V and 9 from J, leaving 13 bases between them. The CDR3 totals 13 residues. In nucleotides, the CDR3 is TGTGCCAGCATTGAGTCTAGCGGTTCACCCCTCCACTTT. This sequence encodes CASIESSGSPLHF.

This chain connects TRBV2 to TRBJ2-3, with D unresolved. Between the trimmed V and J ends, which lost 5 bases and 8 bases, there was a span of 8 bases. Looked up from germline, CDR1 is SNHLY and CDR2 is FYNNEI. The CDR3 consists of 11 residues. CDR3 in amino acids: CASSNWGTQYF. The DNA of the CDR3 is TGTGCCAGCAGTAATTGGGGTACGCAGTATTTT.

This clonotype was seen ten or more times. V is TRBV5-1 and J is TRBJ2-5; D gene uncertain. Trimming shortened V by 1 base and J by 1 base, and 5 bases separated the two germline ends. The germline V gene has CDR1 SGHRS and CDR2 YFSETQ. The CDR3 runs 13 residues. Here the CDR3 DNA reads TGCGCCAGCAGCTTGAGATTCCAAGAGACCCAGTACTTC. It encodes CASSLRFQETQYF.

This rearrangement joins TRBV6-1 to TRBJ2-1, with 10 positions matching TRBD1. Germline V gene sequence: CDR1 MNHNS, CDR2 SASEGT. With 6 bases clipped from V and 8 bases from J, the junction kept 7 bases outside the gene matches. The CDR3 is 14 residues long. CDR3 protein: CASSYRDRGYEQFF. CDR3 nucleotide sequence: TGTGCCAGCAGCTATCGGGACAGGGGCTATGAGCAGTTCTTC.

In its sample, this clonotype was seen a few times. J is TRBJ1-5 and V is TRBV27; D gene ambiguous. CDR1 and CDR2 (germline): MNHEY, SMNVEV (reference sequence). This CDR3 comprises 13 residues. Between the trimmed V and J ends, which lost 6 bases and 0 bases, there was a span of 6 bases. CDR3: CASRPSSNQPQHF. CDR3 DNA sequence: TGTGCCAGCAGACCCAGTAGCAATCAGCCCCAGCATTTT.

This clonotype was seen more than once but under ten times. The chain joins TRBV7-8 to TRBJ1-1; D perhaps matches TRBD1 (6 bases). Germline V gives CDR1 SGHVS, CDR2 FQNEAQ. Trimming shortened V by 2 bases and J by 4 bases, and 11 bases separated the two germline ends. This CDR3 is 14 amino acids long. The CDR3 here is CASSLPQGITEAFF. In DNA, the CDR3 is TGTGCCAGCAGCTTACCTCAGGGGATCACTGAAGCTTTCTTT.

V and J are TRBV3-1 and TRBJ2-1; 9 nucleotides align to TRBD2. V was pared by 5 bases and J by 0 bases, with 8 bases of the junction left unmatched. The CDR3 totals 17 residues. Germline assignment: CDR1 LGHDT and CDR2 YNNKEL (reference sequence). CDR3 loop: CASSKQLAGISYNEQFF. DNA for the CDR3: TGTGCCAGCAGCAAACAACTAGCGGGCATCTCCTACAATGAGCAGTTCTTC.

This clonotype has a handful of counts. The chain has TRBV7-3 and TRBJ2-3, with D possibly being TRBD2 (6 bases). This CDR3 contains 16 residues. The V gene's germline CDR1 is SGHTA and CDR2 FQGTGA. V was clipped by 0 bases and J by 4 bases, with 14 bases between them. The DNA for the CDR3 is TGTGCCAGCAGCTTAACGGAGGGTAGGGGAGCAGATACGCAGTATTTT. The encoded protein is CASSLTEGRGADTQYF.